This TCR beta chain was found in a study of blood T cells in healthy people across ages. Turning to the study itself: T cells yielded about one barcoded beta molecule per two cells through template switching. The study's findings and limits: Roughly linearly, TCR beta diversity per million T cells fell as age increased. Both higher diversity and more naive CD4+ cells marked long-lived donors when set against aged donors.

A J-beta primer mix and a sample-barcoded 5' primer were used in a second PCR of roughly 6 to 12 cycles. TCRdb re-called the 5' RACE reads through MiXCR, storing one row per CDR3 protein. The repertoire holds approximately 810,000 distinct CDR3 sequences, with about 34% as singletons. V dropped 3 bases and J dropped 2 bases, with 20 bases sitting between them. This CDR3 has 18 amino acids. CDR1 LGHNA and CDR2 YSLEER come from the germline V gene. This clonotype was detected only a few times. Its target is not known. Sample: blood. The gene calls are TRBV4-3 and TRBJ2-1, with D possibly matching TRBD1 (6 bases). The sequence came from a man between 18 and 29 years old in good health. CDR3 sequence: CASSQSVSGEAPYNEQFF. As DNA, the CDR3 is TGCGCCAGCAGCCAGAGCGTATCAGGGGAAGCTCCCTACAATGAGCAGTTCTTC.